Below, 23 T cell receptor beta chains from the same sample are listed, as sequenced in a study of T cells in Graves' hyperthyroidism and ophthalmopathy. Amplification of TCR beta CDR3 regions was performed using RNA transcripts as template. An initial round of RT-PCR targeting the TCR CDR3 relied on the HTBI primer set. Each CDR3 protein is one row after TCRdb ran MiXCR on the multiplex PCR reads. The sample includes hundreds of thousands of distinct CDR3 sequences, about 17% of them seen just once. Input material: blood. These receptors were taken from a woman between 50 and 59 years old with Graves' hyperthyroidism that later progressed to Graves' ophthalmopathy.

This clonotype showed up just a few times. The CDR3 protein is CSVEWTGANTEAFF. In DNA form, the CDR3 reads TGCAGCGTTGAATGGACAGGGGCGAACACTGAAGCTTTCTTT. The chain joins TRBV29-1 to TRBJ1-1, with TRBD1 identical over 9 bases. V shed 2 bases, J shed 1 base, and the junction held 2 bases outside the gene matches. The CDR3 contains 14 residues. The V gene's germline CDR1 is SQVTM and CDR2 ANQGSEA.

This rearrangement joins TRBV5-1 to TRBJ2-2; D is possibly TRBD1 or TRBD2 (5 bases each). The CDR3 spans 15 residues. The ends were cut back, 0 bases at V and 3 bases at J, with 9 bases in the middle. Germline assignment: CDR1 SGHRS and CDR2 YFSETQ. CDR3 protein: CASSLAWGYTGELFF. CDR3 nucleotides: TGCGCCAGCAGCTTGGCATGGGGGTACACCGGGGAGCTGTTTTTT. The full variable domain, in which reference TRBV5-1 and TRBJ2-2 provide the parts outside the CDR3, is KAGVTQTPRYLIKTRGQQVTLSCSPISGHRSVSWYQQTPGQGLQFLFEYFSETQRNKGNFPGRFSGRQFSNSRSEMNVSTLELGDSALYLCASSLAWGYTGELFFGEGSRLTVL.

The V gene is TRBV6-2 or TRBV6-3, the J gene TRBJ2-3; 9 positions agree with TRBD1. J lost 1 base, V lost 5 bases, and 7 bases had no gene match. The CDR3 contains 16 residues. Germline-derived CDR1 and CDR2 are MNHEY and SVGEGT. DNA for the CDR3: TGTGCCAGCAGTGTATACAGGGGGCAGGGCACAGATACGCAGTATTTT. Translation gives CASSVYRGQGTDTQYF.

The chain joins TRBV20-1 to TRBJ2-7; 9 positions agree with TRBD2. Germline loops: CDR1 DFQATT, CDR2 SNEGSKA (reference sequence). The CDR3 has 14 residues. After removal of 3 bases from V and 3 bases from J, the junction contained 6 bases not matched to a gene. Here the CDR3 reads CSARGGGDLYEQYF. CDR3 DNA: TGCAGTGCTAGGGGCGGGGGGGACCTCTACGAGCAGTACTTC.

This clonotype has more than one count but fewer than ten. The rearrangement uses TRBV15 and TRBJ2-1; D is perhaps TRBD2 (5 bases). V lost 1 base, J lost 9 bases, and 13 bases lay in between. The CDR3 contains 14 residues. Germline lookup yields CDR1 LNHNV and CDR2 YYDKDF (reference sequence). CDR3 sequence (DNA): TGTGCCACCAGCAGAGGACTACAGAAAAGTGAGCAGTTCTTC. It codes for CATSRGLQKSEQFF.

This rearrangement joins TRBV30 to TRBJ1-3; D is unresolved. V lost 8 bases to trimming and J lost 6 bases, with 17 bases between them. CDR1 GTSNPN and CDR2 SVGIG come from the germline V gene (reference sequence). CDR3 length: 13 amino acids. CDR3 in amino acids: CAILPRGSNTIYF. In nucleotides, the CDR3 is TGTGCCATTCTTCCGCGGGGTTCAAACACCATATATTTT.

The chain joins TRBV7-2 to TRBJ2-6; 10 bases match TRBD2. J lost 4 bases, V lost 5 bases, and 11 bases had no gene match. From germline, CDR1 is SGHTA and CDR2 FQGNSA. CDR3 length equals 18 residues. CDR3 in amino acids: CASSTDSGGAMGANVLTF. CDR3 sequence (DNA): TGTGCCAGCAGCACAGACAGCGGGGGGGCGATGGGGGCCAACGTCCTGACTTTC.

This clonotype has a handful of counts. CDR3 residues: CASSQEASGGAGREQFF. CDR3 bases: TGTGCCAGCAGCCAAGAGGCTAGCGGGGGGGCCGGCCGTGAGCAGTTCTTC. The chain links TRBV5-6 to TRBJ2-1; 12 positions agree with TRBD2. J lost 9 bases, V lost 4 bases, and 14 bases had no gene match. CDR1 is SGHDT and CDR2 is YYEEEE in the germline V gene. The CDR3 sequence is 17 residues long.

This clonotype was recorded many times. This rearrangement joins TRBV5-5 to TRBJ2-7; the D is unclear. The CDR3 has 13 amino acids. Germline CDR1 reads SGHKS; CDR2 reads YYEKEE (reference sequence). V was cut by 3 bases and J by 2 bases, with 9 bases left in between. The CDR3 loop is CASSWLTAYEQYF. The CDR3 bases are TGTGCCAGCAGCTGGCTTACCGCCTACGAGCAGTACTTC.

This clonotype occurred many times. The V gene is TRBV6-8, the J gene TRBJ1-2; no reliable D call. Germline V gene data show CDR1 as MNHGY and CDR2 as SAAAGT. The germline V and J ends were trimmed by 4 bases and 2 bases, with 11 bases remaining between them. CDR3 size: 14 residues. The chain's CDR3 is CASSSGRINYGYTF. The CDR3 DNA follows: TGTGCCAGCAGTTCTGGCAGGATAAACTATGGCTACACCTTC.

In its sample, this clonotype was seen many times. This chain connects TRBV20-1 to TRBJ1-6, with no clear D. With 0 bases removed from V and 2 bases from J, the gap between germline ends came to 17 bases. This CDR3 region has 18 residues. Germline CDR1 and CDR2: DFQATT and SNEGSKA (reference sequence). CDR3 amino acids: CSARDDEDSSTYNSPLHF. For the CDR3, the DNA is TGCAGTGCTAGAGACGACGAGGACTCCAGTACCTATAATTCACCCCTCCACTTT.

This clonotype was counted a few times. The gene calls are TRBV10-2 and TRBJ1-2; the D gene is possibly TRBD1 (6 bases). In germline, CDR1 is WSHSY, CDR2 SAAADI. V was cut by 7 bases and J by 4 bases, with 13 bases left in between. The CDR3 extends over 13 amino acids. Written as DNA, the CDR3 is TGCGCCAGCACGGGGGCCGCCATCTATGGCTACACCTTC. This sequence encodes CASTGAAIYGYTF.

The chain has TRBV19 and TRBJ1-1; 9 bases align to TRBD1. Trimming at V came to 0 bases and at J to 5 bases, leaving 7 bases not matched to a gene. Germline CDR1 reads LNHDA; CDR2 reads SQIVND (reference sequence). CDR3 length: 16 residues. The CDR3 coding sequence is TGTGCCAGTAGTATAGATGGGACAGGGTCATCGACTGAAGCTTTCTTT. Protein: CASSIDGTGSSTEAFF.

In its sample, this clonotype was seen many times. J is TRBJ2-7 and V is TRBV11-2, with 7 bases aligning to TRBD2. Germline V gives CDR1 SGHAT, CDR2 FQNNGV. Trimming at V came to 6 bases and at J to 4 bases, leaving 9 bases not matched to a gene. The CDR3 runs to 14 residues. CDR3 sequence reads: CASRPVGEGYEQYF. The CDR3, as DNA: TGTGCCAGCAGGCCTGTGGGGGAGGGGTACGAGCAGTACTTC.

This clonotype was seen ten or more times. The chain joins TRBV7-3 to TRBJ2-3; 10 bases map to TRBD2. CDR1 is SGHTA, CDR2 FQGTGA, per germline. Germline trimming cut 5 bases from V and 0 bases from J; bases unmatched to any gene: 11. The CDR3 spans 18 residues. The CDR3: CASSPGPSGGDSTDTQYF. The CDR3 DNA follows: TGTGCCAGCAGCCCCGGCCCAAGCGGGGGGGATAGCACAGATACGCAGTATTTT. The full variable domain, completed using reference TRBV7-3 and TRBJ2-3, is GAGVSQTPSNKVTEKGKYVELRCDPISGHTALYWYRQSLGQGPEFLIYFQGTGAADDSGLPNDRFFAVRPEGSVSTLKIQRTERGDSAVYLCASSPGPSGGDSTDTQYFGPGTRLTVL.

The chain combines TRBV27 with TRBJ2-7; perhaps TRBD2 as D (7 bases). Germline lookup yields CDR1 MNHEY and CDR2 SMNVEV (reference sequence). Trimming removed 9 bases from V and 4 bases from J, with 25 bases in between. The CDR3 has 16 residues. The CDR3 nucleotides read TGTGCCAGTAGCCAGGGAGGGGGTCCACCCATTTACGAGCAGTACTTC. It is translated as CASSQGGGPPIYEQYF.

There are many counts of this clonotype. The chain employs TRBV12-3 or TRBV12-4 and TRBJ1-5; D possibly corresponds to TRBD1 (5 bases). This CDR3 has 14 residues. Between the trimmed V and J ends, which lost 8 bases and 4 bases, there was a span of 15 bases. CDR3 bases: TGTGCCAGCCGCGACGTTGGGGCGAATCAGCCCCAGCATTTT. Translation gives CASRDVGANQPQHF.

In this sample, this clonotype turned up a few times. This rearrangement joins TRBV10-3 to TRBJ1-2, with TRBD1 matching 10 bases. This CDR3 comprises 14 residues. J gave up 6 bases and V 6 bases, and 7 bases lay outside the gene matches. Per the germline V gene, CDR1 is ENHRY and CDR2 is SYGVKD. CDR3 amino acids: CAISLQDRGDGYTF. The CDR3 coding sequence is TGTGCCATCAGCCTCCAGGACAGGGGGGATGGCTACACCTTC.

This clonotype was counted ten times or more. The chain recombines TRBV7-9 with TRBJ1-1; D gene ambiguous. The V end was cut by 1 base, the J end by 1 base, with 10 bases between. This CDR3 has 15 amino acids. Germline CDR1 reads SEHNR; CDR2 reads FQNEAQ (reference sequence). CDR3 bases: TGTGCCAGCAGCTTAGTAACCACAGCGAACACTGAAGCTTTCTTT. Translated: CASSLVTTANTEAFF.

This clonotype was seen a few times. This chain connects TRBV6-1 to TRBJ2-7, with TRBD1 identical over 7 bases. CDR3 length: 16 amino acids. Germline CDR1 reads MNHNS; CDR2 reads SASEGT. V lost 6 bases, J lost 0 bases, and 11 bases stayed unmatched. This CDR3 is CASSPPDRSYSYEQYF. The CDR3 coding sequence is TGTGCCAGCAGCCCCCCGGACAGGAGCTACTCCTACGAGCAGTACTTC.

This chain links TRBV2 with TRBJ2-7, with 10 positions matching TRBD1. This CDR3 spans 16 amino acids. The germline gives CDR1 SNHLY, CDR2 FYNNEI. Trimming removed 7 bases from V and 5 bases from J; junction bases left unmatched: 14. As DNA, the CDR3 is TGTGCCAGCATGGGAAACCGGGACAGGGGAGCCCACGAGCAGTACTTC. Translating it yields CASMGNRDRGAHEQYF.

This clonotype appeared a few times. V usage is TRBV19 and J usage is TRBJ1-2, with no clear D. Germline CDR1 and CDR2: LNHDA and SQIVND (reference sequence). This CDR3 is built from 12 residues. V was pared by 3 bases and J by 5 bases, with 7 bases between. The DNA of the CDR3 is TGTGCCAGTAGTATGGTTGGTTATGGCTACACCTTC. Amino acid sequence: CASSMVGYGYTF.

This chain uses TRBV2 with TRBJ2-2; TRBD1 is a possible D gene (6 bases). CDR3 length: 16 amino acids. Between the trimmed V and J ends, which lost 9 bases and 3 bases, there was a span of 20 bases. Germline V gene data show CDR1 as SNHLY and CDR2 as FYNNEI. This chain's CDR3 is CASDPSRGQDTGELFF. The CDR3 DNA reads TGTGCCAGTGATCCAAGCAGGGGCCAAGACACCGGGGAGCTGTTTTTT.